This is a list of T cell receptor beta chains from one sample in a study of T cell changes during pregnancy in multiple sclerosis. Clones were read by immunoSEQ multiplex PCR, and TCRdb kept only the in-frame ones, dropping some. Altogether just over 90,000 clones are present, 90% to 95% being singletons, with the ten largest covering less than 2%. This specimen was peripheral blood, taken after pregnancy. The receptors derive from a female donor in good health, enrolled as a control in a pregnancy study. CDR3s leave out the opening cysteine and the closing phenylalanine or tryptophan.

>13|TRBJ2-2|TRBV30
AGRWTGANTGELF
>12|TRBJ1-1|TRBV30
AWSFPDRVTEAF
>13|TRBJ1-6|TRBV7-2
ASSPSRQGGSPLH
>9|TRBJ2-1|TRBV20-1
SASPGGWQF
>16|TRBJ2-5|TRBV28
ASSPGFRDRSIRETQY
>12|TRBJ1-1|TRBV7-2
ASSPVGVRTEAF
>11|TRBJ1-1|TRBV5-1
ASSLGPNTEAF
>13|TRBJ1-1|TRBV6-1
ASSELTGKNTEAF
>10|TRBJ1-1|TRBV29-1
SARYTNTEAF
>14|TRBJ2-3|TRBV6-6
ASSSLDSPITDTQY
>11|TRBJ1-1|TRBV5-1
ASSHGQGVEAF
>11|TRBJ1-5|TRBV18
ASSPLENQPQH
>12|TRBJ1-5|TRBV6-5
ASRVNIGNQPQH
>11|TRBJ2-7|TRBV6-1
ASTERQGIGQY
>14|TRBJ1-1|TRBV9
ASSVLPGGGGAEAF
>11|TRBJ1-1|TRBV14
ASRLLLNTEAF